The 10 T cell receptor beta chains below all came from one sample that was sequenced in a study of T cell responses to AZD1222 COVID-19 vaccine. TCRdb keeps only in-frame clones here, not all; method: immunoSEQ multiplex PCR. The sample lists tens of thousands of clones, around 84% seen once, with roughly a fifth in the top ten. The sample here was peripheral blood, taken on day 0 of AZD1222 vaccination. These receptors originate from an adult in good health.

The chain uses TRBV16 and TRBJ1-6, with D possibly being TRBD1 (6 bases). The CDR3 is 17 residues long. V was shortened by 7 bases and J by 0 bases, with 16 bases between the two germline ends. Germline assignment: CDR1 KGHSY and CDR2 FQNENV. The CDR3 nucleotides read TGTGCCAGCACCCACCCTTCGGGGGCCTCCTATAATTCACCCCTCCACTTT. Translated: CASTHPSGASYNSPLHF. Full variable domain (remainder filled in from reference TRBV16 and TRBJ1-6): GEEVAQTPKHLVRGEGQKAKLYCAPIKGHSYVFWYQQVLKNEFKFLISFQNENVFDETGMPKERFSAKCLPNSPCSLEIQATKLEDSAVYFCASTHPSGASYNSPLHFGNGTRLTVT.

The CDR3 loop is CASSLLTGGAGELFF. CDR3 in DNA: TGCGCCAGCAGCTTACTGACAGGGGGGGCCGGGGAGCTGTTTTTT. This sequence joins TRBV5-1 and TRBJ2-2; 9 bases line up with TRBD1. CDR1 is SGHRS, CDR2 YFSETQ, per germline. The CDR3 is 15 residues long. The junction had 5 bases not matched to a gene; V was cut back by 2 bases and J by 6 bases. Based on the CDR3 plus reference TRBV5-1 and TRBJ2-2, the full variable domain is KAGVTQTPRYLIKTRGQQVTLSCSPISGHRSVSWYQQTPGQGLQFLFEYFSETQRNKGNFPGRFSGRQFSNSRSEMNVSTLELGDSALYLCASSLLTGGAGELFFGEGSRLTVL.

The chain combines TRBV7-2 with TRBJ1-5, with TRBD1 as a possible D gene (5 bases). The CDR3 length is 12 residues. V gave up 1 base and J gave up 10 bases, with 8 bases separating them. Germline V lookup: CDR1 SGHTA, CDR2 FQGNSA. CDR3 protein: CASSLGQNPQHF. The CDR3, as DNA: TGTGCCAGCAGCTTAGGACAGAATCCCCAGCATTTT.

The genes are TRBV4-2 and TRBJ2-5; D not resolved. Germline-derived CDR1 and CDR2 are LGHNA and YNFKEQ. V was shortened by 1 base and J by 2 bases, with 14 bases between the two germline ends. CDR3 size: 16 residues. The CDR3 spells CASSQGGPYTQETQYF. The CDR3 bases are TGTGCCAGCAGCCAAGGAGGACCATATACGCAAGAGACCCAGTACTTC.

This chain connects TRBV30 to TRBJ2-4; 7 bases map to TRBD2. The trim removed 3 bases at V and 1 base at J, leaving 9 bases unmatched. CDR3 size: 16 residues. Germline CDR1 and CDR2: GTSNPN and SVGIG (reference sequence). The CDR3 region is CAWRQEAGRAKNIQYF. The CDR3 region has the DNA TGTGCCTGGAGACAAGAGGCCGGGAGGGCCAAAAACATTCAGTACTTC.

J is TRBJ1-1 and V is TRBV2, with 8 bases matching TRBD1. Germline V gene data show CDR1 as SNHLY and CDR2 as FYNNEI. The CDR3 is 14 amino acids. The trim removed 7 bases at V and 6 bases at J, leaving 10 bases unmatched. This chain's CDR3 is CASKQGARPAEAFF. In DNA, the CDR3 is TGTGCCAGCAAGCAGGGGGCAAGACCCGCTGAAGCTTTCTTT.

About this clone: This same CDR3 is encoded by further DNA sequences in the sample. V gene TRBV7-2 combines with J gene TRBJ2-7; tentative D call: TRBD2 (6 bases). The V end was cut by 1 base, the J end by 5 bases, with 9 bases between. This CDR3 has 13 amino acids. Germline V lookup: CDR1 SGHTA, CDR2 FQGNSA. CDR3 loop: CASSLGGENEQYF. CDR3 sequence (DNA): TGTGCCAGCAGCTTAGGCGGGGAGAACGAGCAGTACTTC.

The V and J genes are TRBV30 and TRBJ1-1; no clear D. This CDR3 is built from 14 residues. Per the germline V gene, CDR1 is GTSNPN and CDR2 is SVGIG (reference sequence). The V gene lost 1 base and the J gene lost 3 bases, with 12 bases spanning the gap. CDR3 DNA: TGTGCCTGGAGTGGGGTCGGGAAGCACACTGAAGCTTTCTTT. Amino acid sequence: CAWSGVGKHTEAFF.

The chain is built from TRBV19 and TRBJ1-2; D not certain. Germline V gene lookup returns CDR1 LNHDA and CDR2 SQIVND (reference sequence). CDR3 length: 13 amino acids. V was cut by 6 bases and J by 4 bases, with 12 bases left in between. CDR3 nucleotides: TGTGCCAGTAGCCCCCCCGGAAGCTATGGCTACACCTTC. Its protein product is CASSPPGSYGYTF. Using reference TRBV19 and TRBJ1-2 for the parts outside the CDR3, the full variable domain is DGGITQSPKYLFRKEGQNVTLSCEQNLNHDAMYWYRQDPGQGLRLIYYSQIVNDFQKGDIAEGYSVSREKKESFPLTVTSAQKNPTAFYLCASSPPGSYGYTFGSGTRLTVV.

The genes are TRBV19 and TRBJ2-3; no clear D gene. The CDR3 sequence is 11 residues long. The germline CDR1 and CDR2 sequences are LNHDA and SQIVND (reference sequence). V was pared by 8 bases and J by 7 bases, with 10 bases between. CDR3 region: CASANKYTQYF. Written as DNA, the CDR3 is TGTGCCAGTGCTAATAAATATACGCAGTATTTT.